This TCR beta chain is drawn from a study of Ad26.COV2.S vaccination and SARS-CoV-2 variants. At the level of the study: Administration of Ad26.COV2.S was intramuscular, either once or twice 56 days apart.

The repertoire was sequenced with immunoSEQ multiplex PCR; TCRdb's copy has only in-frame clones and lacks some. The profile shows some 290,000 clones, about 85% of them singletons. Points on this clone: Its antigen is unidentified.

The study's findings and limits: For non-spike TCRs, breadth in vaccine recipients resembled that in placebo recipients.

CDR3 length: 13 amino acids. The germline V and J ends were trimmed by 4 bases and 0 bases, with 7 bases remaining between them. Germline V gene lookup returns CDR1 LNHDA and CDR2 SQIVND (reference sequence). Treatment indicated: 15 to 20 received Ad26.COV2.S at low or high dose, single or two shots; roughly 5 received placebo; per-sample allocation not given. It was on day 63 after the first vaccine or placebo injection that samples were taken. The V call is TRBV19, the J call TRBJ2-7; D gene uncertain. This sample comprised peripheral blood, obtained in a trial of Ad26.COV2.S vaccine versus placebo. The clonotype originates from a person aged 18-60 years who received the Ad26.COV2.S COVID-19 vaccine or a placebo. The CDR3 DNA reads TGTGCCAGTAGTAGGGCAGTCTCCTACGAGCAGTACTTC. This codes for CASSRAVSYEQYF. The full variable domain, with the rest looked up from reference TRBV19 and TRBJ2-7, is DGGITQSPKYLFRKEGQNVTLSCEQNLNHDAMYWYRQDPGQGLRLIYYSQIVNDFQKGDIAEGYSVSREKKESFPLTVTSAQKNPTAFYLCASSRAVSYEQYFGPGTRLTVT.